This is a list of T cell receptor beta chains from one sample in a study of neurological immune-mediated disorders. A single record per CDR3 protein comes from TCRdb applying MiXCR to the 5' RACE reads. There are approximately 46,000 distinct CDR3 sequences in the sample; more than 8.5% occur only once, and about 1.5% lies in the top ten. The sequencing input was PBMCs. These receptors originate from a woman aged 40 to 50 in good health. Both conserved end residues are part of each CDR3. The D gene is left open where the match is weak. Clone size appears in some rows only: once, few, many, or a class for an expanded clone.

abundance,v_gene,d_gene,j_gene,len,CDR3nt,CDR3aa
many,TRBV15,TRBD2,TRBJ2-3,16,TGTGCCACCAGCAGAGATCAAGCGGGAGGGCCAGATACGCAGTATTTT,CATSRDQAGGPDTQYF
-,TRBV7-2,-,TRBJ1-1,12,TGTGCCAGCAGCTTAGTTTGGGGTGAAGCTTTCTTT,CASSLVWGEAFF
many,TRBV20-1,TRBD2,TRBJ2-5,14,TGCAGTGCTAGGTCCCGGGGGGGTAGTGAGACCCAGTACTTC,CSARSRGGSETQYF
many,TRBV3-1,TRBD1,TRBJ2-2,16,TGTGCCAGCAGCACCAGACAGGGGAAGAACACCGGGGAGCTGTTTTTT,CASSTRQGKNTGELFF
many,TRBV7-2,-,TRBJ2-5,12,TGTGCCAGCAGCTTCGGGCGGGAGACCCAGTACTTC,CASSFGRETQYF
many,TRBV7-2,-,TRBJ1-3,16,TGTGCCAGCAGCTTAGTCGGCAGGGCCTCTGGAAACACCATATATTTT,CASSLVGRASGNTIYF
many,TRBV20-1,TRBD1,TRBJ1-1,14,TGCAGTGCTCTAAGGACAGGGGCTAAAACTGAAGCTTTCTTT,CSALRTGAKTEAFF
many,TRBV4-2,-,TRBJ2-7,13,TGTGCCAGCAGCCAAGACGGGTCGGGGGAGCAGTACTTC,CASSQDGSGEQYF
many,TRBV2,TRBD1,TRBJ1-3,13,TGTGCCAGCAGCCAGGGGGAGGGAAACACCATATATTTT,CASSQGEGNTIYF
many,TRBV6-5,TRBD1,TRBJ2-3,15,TGTGCCAGCAGTCCGCAGGGGGCAGGATGGGATACGCAGTATTTT,CASSPQGAGWDTQYF
many,TRBV5-1,-,TRBJ1-2,14,TGCGCCAGCAGCTTCGGTAGGGATGTGACAAGCTACACCTTC,CASSFGRDVTSYTF
many,TRBV4-1,-,TRBJ1-2,12,TGCGCCAGCAGCCAAGAGCGCAGCGGCTACACCTTC,CASSQERSGYTF
many,TRBV7-2,TRBD1,TRBJ1-1,14,TGTGCCAGCAGCTTTAGGGGGCGCACGGATGAAGCTTTCTTT,CASSFRGRTDEAFF
many,TRBV29-1,-,TRBJ2-5,15,TGCAGCGCAGTAGACACAGGGATACCTCAAGAGACCCAGTACTTC,CSAVDTGIPQETQYF
many,TRBV11-1,-,TRBJ1-1,13,TGTGCCAGCAGTGCACAAGGGGACACTGAAGCTTTCTTT,CASSAQGDTEAFF
many,TRBV20-1,TRBD1,TRBJ2-4,16,TGCAGTGCTACTGATCCTAACAGGGGAACGATAAACATTCAGTACTTC,CSATDPNRGTINIQYF
many,TRBV12-3/TRBV12-4,TRBD2,TRBJ2-2,17,TGTGCCAGCGCGACCCACTGGCGCGGGAGTAAAACCGGGGAGCTGTTTTTT,CASATHWRGSKTGELFF
many,TRBV5-1,-,TRBJ2-7,13,TGCGCCAGCAGCCCCACTCCCCCCTACGAGCAGTACTTC,CASSPTPPYEQYF
many,TRBV7-2,-,TRBJ2-5,11,TGTGCCAGCAGCCTAAAAGAGACCCAGTACTTC,CASSLKETQYF
-,TRBV29-1,-,TRBJ2-5,12,TGCAGCGTTGAAGGGGGTGGAGAGACCCAGTACTTC,CSVEGGGETQYF
many,TRBV7-2,-,TRBJ1-6,15,TGTGCCAGCAGCTCCTCCGGACAGCCAAATTCACCCCTCCACTTT,CASSSSGQPNSPLHF
many,TRBV15,TRBD1,TRBJ2-7,14,TGTGCCACCAGCAGAGGACAGGGGCGCGGGGAGCAGTACTTC,CATSRGQGRGEQYF
-,TRBV7-3,-,TRBJ1-1,13,TGTGCCAGCAGCTTATTTTATCTGGAACGGGCTTTCTTT,CASSLFYLERAFF
many,TRBV5-1,TRBD1,TRBJ1-1,13,TGCGCCAGCAGCTGGACAGGGGACACTGAAGCTTTCTTT,CASSWTGDTEAFF
-,TRBV12-3/TRBV12-4,-,TRBJ1-3,13,TGTGCCAGCAGTTGGGGATCCGGAAAAACCATATATTTT,CASSWGSGKTIYF
many,TRBV27,TRBD1,TRBJ1-5,15,TGTGCCAGCAGTTATGGCCAGGGGGGTAACCAGCCCCAGCATTTT,CASSYGQGGNQPQHF
once,TRBV5-1,-,TRBJ2-7,14,TGCGCCAGCAGCAGGGGGCTAGCGTGCGAGGAGCAGTACTTC,CASSRGLACEEQYF
many,TRBV29-1,TRBD2,TRBJ2-3,15,TGCAGCGTTGCCCCCCGCGGGGGGAGCACAGATACGCAGTATTTT,CSVAPRGGSTDTQYF
many,TRBV4-3,-,TRBJ1-1,15,TGCGCCAGCAGCCAAGCCGGAGCCTCGCGCACTGAAGCTTTCTTT,CASSQAGASRTEAFF
many,TRBV5-5,TRBD2,TRBJ2-7,15,TGTGCCAGCAGCTTGGCCGGCGGGGGGCCCTACGAGCAGTACTTC,CASSLAGGGPYEQYF
many,TRBV3-1,-,TRBJ2-7,11,TGTGCAGGTAGCTGGCCGCACGAGCAGTACTTC,CAGSWPHEQYF
many,TRBV20-1,-,TRBJ1-5,15,TGCAGTGCTGTCGACCAGGGTTTCGGCAATCAGCCCCAGCATTTT,CSAVDQGFGNQPQHF
many,TRBV10-3,-,TRBJ2-3,14,TGTGCCATCTCCACCCGAGCGGATACAGATACGCAGTATTTT,CAISTRADTDTQYF
many,TRBV5-1,-,TRBJ1-1,13,TGCGCCAGCAGAGTGTCGGGCGCCGCTGAAGCTTTCTTT,CASRVSGAAEAFF
few,TRBV7-9,-,TRBJ2-1,11,TGTGCCAGCAGCGCCGTCCATGAGCAGTTCTTC,CASSAVHEQFF
many,TRBV12-3/TRBV12-4,TRBD1,TRBJ1-1,13,TGTGCCAGCAGGGACAGGGGGACCACTGAAGCTTTCTTT,CASRDRGTTEAFF
many,TRBV4-1,-,TRBJ1-4,15,TGCGCCAGCAGCCAAGTGGGGACGCCCTATGAAAAACTGTTTTTT,CASSQVGTPYEKLFF
many,TRBV7-2,-,TRBJ2-5,13,TGTGCCAGCAGCCCTCCAGCGAAGGAGACCCAGTACTTC,CASSPPAKETQYF
many,TRBV20-1,-,TRBJ2-1,11,TGCAGTGTCGAGCGGTCCCGTGAGCAGTTCTTC,CSVERSREQFF
-,TRBV5-1,-,TRBJ2-2,13,TGCGCCAGCAGCTTGGTAGGAACCGGGGAGCTGTTTTTT,CASSLVGTGELFF
-,TRBV18,TRBD1,TRBJ1-1,14,TGTGCCAGCTCCAGTACAGGGGGGAACACTGTAGCTTTCTTT,CASSSTGGNTVAFF
many,TRBV7-2,TRBD1,TRBJ1-1,14,TGTGCCAGCAGCTGGGGAGACAGGGACACTGAAGCTTTCTTT,CASSWGDRDTEAFF
many,TRBV7-2,-,TRBJ2-5,13,TGTGCCAGCAGCCCATCGGTAGGAGAGACCCAGTACTTC,CASSPSVGETQYF
-,TRBV20-1,TRBD1,TRBJ1-2,15,TGCAGTGCTAGAGATCGGTCGACAGGGGGCATGGGCTACACCTTC,CSARDRSTGGMGYTF
many,TRBV3-1,-,TRBJ2-7,14,TGTGCCAGCAGCCCGTCCTCAGGCTCCTACGAGCAGTACTTC,CASSPSSGSYEQYF
many,TRBV5-1,-,TRBJ1-1,14,TGCGCCAGCAGCTTCCAGGGAGGTGGCACTGAAGCTTTCTTT,CASSFQGGGTEAFF
many,TRBV6-5,-,TRBJ1-3,15,TGTGCCAGCAGTTACTCTCCGAACTCTGGAAACACCATATATTTT,CASSYSPNSGNTIYF
many,TRBV20-1,TRBD1,TRBJ2-1,14,TGCAGTGCTATGACAGGGCGAAGGGGCAATGAGCAGTTCTTC,CSAMTGRRGNEQFF
many,TRBV5-4,-,TRBJ2-3,18,TGTGCCAGCAGCTCCCCGGTTTGGAGGGGGGGCGGGACAGATACGCAGTATTTT,CASSSPVWRGGGTDTQYF
many,TRBV20-1,TRBD2,TRBJ2-2,16,TGCAGTGCTAGAGATATTGCTAGCGGGAACACCGGGGAGCTGTTTTTT,CSARDIASGNTGELFF
many,TRBV7-2,-,TRBJ1-2,14,TGTGCCAGCAGCTTGGGAGGGGATGGCTATGGCTACACCTTC,CASSLGGDGYGYTF
many,TRBV4-2,-,TRBJ2-5,15,TGTGCCAGCAGCCCCCAGACGTCCCAGCAAGAGACCCAGTACTTC,CASSPQTSQQETQYF
many,TRBV29-1,-,TRBJ1-1,12,TGCAGCGGACAGGTTAGCGACACTGAAGCTTTCTTT,CSGQVSDTEAFF
many,TRBV12-3/TRBV12-4,-,TRBJ2-1,12,TGCGCCGTGCTGCTGGGGATCAATGAGCAGTTCTTC,CAVLLGINEQFF
many,TRBV12-3/TRBV12-4,-,TRBJ2-7,12,TGTGCCAGCAGTTTGCAGCTTACCGAGCAGTACTTC,CASSLQLTEQYF
many,TRBV15,-,TRBJ1-2,15,TGTGCCACCAGCCTCCAGAGGGGACTTAACTATGGCTACACCTTC,CATSLQRGLNYGYTF
many,TRBV5-6,TRBD2,TRBJ2-1,18,TGTGCCAGCAGCGTCGGGGTAGCGGGTATGACACCATACAATGAGCAGTTCTTC,CASSVGVAGMTPYNEQFF
many,TRBV7-2,-,TRBJ2-5,16,TGTGCCAGCAAAGGGCCCGGGGCCTGGAGGCTAGAGACCCAGTACTTC,CASKGPGAWRLETQYF
many,TRBV5-1,-,TRBJ1-5,15,TGCGCCAGCAGCTTGGCAGGAGGGTTCGGTCAGCCCCAGCATTTT,CASSLAGGFGQPQHF
many,TRBV11-2,-,TRBJ2-7,14,TGTGCCAGCAGCCAGGGGGGACAGTCGTACGAGCAGTACTTC,CASSQGGQSYEQYF